This TCR beta chain originates from a study of shared clonotypes between healthy human individuals. Comment on this clone: The antigen is undetermined.

CDR3 size: 16 residues. Germline CDR1 SGHVS, CDR2 FNYEAQ. Trimming cost V 0 bases and J 7 bases; bases outside gene matches: 12. Assay used: immunoSEQ multiplex PCR; TCRdb lists only in-frame clones, some missing. This sample carries hundreds of thousands of clones, around 96% of them seen once, and the ten largest clones take less than 0.06%. Notes on the study in general: Roughly 5.3% of naive CD4 clonotypes were common to a few donors.

The sequence came from a woman under 40 in good health. The sequencing sample was made of naive CD4+ T cells sorted from blood. Noted subset: CD45RA+ positively selected. The genes are TRBV7-6 and TRBJ2-7, with 7 bases identical to TRBD2. Here the CDR3 DNA reads TGTGCCAGCAGCTTAGCGGCCCACGGTGGGGGGGTTGAGCAGTACTTC. It specifies CASSLAAHGGGVEQYF.